This T cell receptor (beta chain) was obtained from a study of OX40 agonist ivuxolimab in advanced cancers. This table comes from immunoSEQ multiplex PCR, and its TCRdb copy is limited to in-frame clones, with some not included. The sample lists about 80,000 clones, 70% to 90% occurring once. The sampling schedule covered blood at baseline, cycle 4 day 1, and cycle 7 day 1. The clonotype comes from an adult with an advanced solid tumor such as melanoma, head and neck, liver or kidney cancer. The sample was CD4+ or CD8+ T cells sorted from blood, taken in a trial of the OX40 agonist ivuxolimab.

Here the CDR3 reads CASSVAGTQGYEQYF. The DNA of the CDR3 is TGTGCCAGCAGCGTAGCCGGGACCCAGGGTTACGAGCAGTACTTC. The chain joins TRBV9 to TRBJ2-7, with D perhaps given as TRBD1 or TRBD2 (5 bases each). The germline V and J ends were trimmed by 0 bases and 4 bases, with 14 bases remaining between them. This CDR3 has 15 residues. The germline V gene has CDR1 SGDLS and CDR2 YYNGEE.